This T cell receptor beta chain was documented in a study of shared clonotypes between healthy human individuals (dated by TCRdb to between 2020 and 2021). Background for the entire study: A couple of women and a few men aged 18 to 49 years were included in the cohort. The study deeply sequenced blood TCR repertoires of about five healthy adults to estimate repertoire size and the extent of clonotype sharing between individuals. Libraries were prepared and TCR repertoires were sequenced by different laboratories using diverse techniques, in order to increase sequencing depth and limit assay-specific biases. Each donor's leukapheresis produced roughly between about 0.85 and 10 billion PBMCs. General findings and caveats noted by the study authors: The genetic and exposure-history diversity represented was limited by the small number of donors. Pairwise subsampling led to the expectation that sequencing depth would affect the degree of clonotype sharing among donors. Only blood was sampled, and tissue TCR repertoires likely differ from those in blood.

Using the deep immunoSEQ assay, TCR CDR3 regions were amplified from genomic DNA by multiplex PCR. Genomic DNA extracted from each cell subset was distributed evenly over all wells of several immunoSEQ 96-well plates, and each plate served as one replicate. For unsorted PBMC, each replicate PCR was loaded with approximately 320 ng genomic DNA, equivalent to 25,000 to 35,000 T cell genomes. Unsorted PBMC genomic DNA was sequenced across ten immunoSEQ deep assay plates. The purified libraries were quantified using a Qubit 3.0 fluorometer, sized with a Bioanalyzer 2100, and then quantified again using the KAPA Library Quantification kit. Every immunoSEQ 96-well plate was sequenced on a separate single-read 150-cycle Illumina NextSeq 550 flow cell. The authors' analysis ran thus. Because the immunoSEQ output held only junctional sequences and lacked quality scores, the filtering could not match the filtering applied to full-length reads. To assign V/J genes and CDR3, sequences were annotated against IMGT germline references using PyIR, a Python wrapper for IgBLAST v1.9. Any read was removed if the V/J assignment was weak (E-value above 1e-6), the CDR3 was missing, or the read contained stop codons, out-of-frame junctions, or ambiguous translated residues. V3J clonotypes were defined as sequences sharing an identical inferred V gene, J gene, and CDR3 amino acid sequence. Percentage overlap between repertoires was computed as shared unique clonotypes divided by the size of the smaller repertoire. RTK rarefaction, the Chao1 estimator, and Recon v2.1 estimates of unobserved clonotypes were used to assess repertoire richness. Here the immuneACCESS table is served through TCRdb, limited to in-frame sequences with V and J called. Missing clones are a known gap in these copies; in checked studies unresolved V genes cover under half, and the rest lacks a known reason. V and J calls and clone size are those listed in that table; D and trimming were worked out from the DNA. In all, the sample holds more than 450,000 clones, and less than 85% of those were seen once. Of the sample, approximately 13% is held by the ten largest clones.

Details on this clone: The clone's antigen remains unknown. No much larger clonotype is one base removed from it; base qualities were not supplied.

CDR1 SGHTA and CDR2 FQGTGA are derived from the germline V gene. The CDR3 contains 17 residues, cysteine and phenylalanine counted. Only the CDR3 region is kept as DNA, spanning 51 bases read in frame from base 1. V loses 1 base at its end and J loses 5 bases; junction bases beyond the gene matches: 9. Healthy HIV-negative adults with no recently reported acute infections or vaccinations were included as donors. Every donor was a Caucasian adult living in Nashville, Tennessee, USA. In the unsorted samples, some 94 million PBMCs were counted, and genomic DNA was extracted using the QIAamp DNA Blood Mini kit. After blood collection by leukapheresis, PBMCs were isolated using Ficoll-Histopaque density gradient centrifugation and then cryopreserved in the vapor phase of liquid nitrogen.

This receptor was obtained from a woman in her 40s in good health. Some clones in this sample may be carry-over from other donors' samples. The V and J segments used are TRBV7-3 and TRBJ2-3, and 10 bases in between align with TRBD2. The specimen sequenced was PBMCs. The DNA sequence is TGTGCCAGCAGCTTAAATTCTCCTAGCGGGAGTGGAGATACGCAGTATTTT. Translation gives CASSLNSPSGSGDTQYF.